This TCR beta chain was identified during a study of blood T cell repertoires in COVID-19. Across the whole study: Samples came from the United States, Italy and Spain, spanning acute and convalescent COVID-19. T cells, B-cell-depleted T cells, or PBMCs supplied cDNA or gDNA.

Seattle patient enrollment occurred during active infection, with longitudinal follow-up thereafter. As originally analysed: Nucleated cell counts were estimated from reference gene primer amplification. Generated by immunoSEQ multiplex PCR, the TCRdb table keeps only in-frame clones and is missing some. V, J and clone size reflect that table, while D and trimming were determined from the DNA. The data hold about 350,000 clones, with about 87% observed a single time. This clone was recorded only once. This CDR3 region has 16 residues. V shed 3 bases and J 2 bases; nucleotides not matched to a gene: 9. CDR1 and CDR2 (germline): LGHNA, YSLEER.

Sequences were obtained from peripheral blood. This chain uses TRBV4-3 with TRBJ2-7; 8 nucleotides match TRBD1. This TCR came from a man younger than 45 with COVID-19, enrolled during active disease. The CDR3 nucleotides read TGCGCCAGCAGCCAGCTAGCGACAGGGGCACCCTACGAGCAGTACTTC. It specifies CASSQLATGAPYEQYF.